Shown below are 13 T cell receptor beta chains from a single sample sequenced in a study of blood T cell repertoires in COVID-19. The protocol was immunoSEQ multiplex PCR, while the TCRdb copy is restricted to in-frame clones and leaves out a portion. Of 110,000 or so clones listed, around 90% were seen once; the top ten hold approximately 4.2%. The sequencing sample was made of peripheral blood. The receptors stem from a woman aged 50 to 60 with acute or convalescent COVID-19.

The genes are TRBV12-3 or TRBV12-4 and TRBJ2-5, with a tentative D call TRBD1 (6 bases). The V end lost 8 bases, the J end lost 0 bases, and 10 bases lay between the germline ends. This CDR3 contains 13 residues. For the CDR3, the DNA is TGTGCCAGCGGAAGGGGGTACCAAGAGACCCAGTACTTC. It is translated as CASGRGYQETQYF.

To note about this clone: One end of the junction varies from germline; a read error may be responsible. The chain couples TRBV7-3 to TRBJ2-1, with 7 bases fitting TRBD1. This CDR3 comprises 15 residues. CDR1 SGHTA and CDR2 FQGTGA come from the germline V gene. The CDR3 here is CASSLTGTDYNEQFF. CDR3 DNA sequence: TGTGCCAGCAGCCTAACCGGGACAGACTACAATGAGCAGTTCTTC. The complete variable domain, with remaining parts taken from reference TRBV7-3 and TRBJ2-1, reads GAGVSQTPSNKVTEKGKYVELRCDPISGHTALYWYRQSLGQGPEFLIYFQGTGAADDSGLPNDRFFAVRPEGSVSTLKIQRTERGDSAVYLCASSLTGTDYNEQFFGPGTRLTVL.

In its sample, this clone was seen a few times. The J gene is TRBJ2-6, the V gene TRBV19; 10 bases are a match to TRBD1. Germline trimming cut 3 bases from V and 1 base from J; bases unmatched to any gene: 15. The germline CDR1 and CDR2 sequences are LNHDA and SQIVND (reference sequence). The CDR3 is 21 amino acids. The CDR3 DNA sequence: TGTGCCAGTAGTATCCGACAGGGGGCTTTACTTGTTGGTTCTGGGGCCAACGTCCTGACTTTC. Residues: CASSIRQGALLVGSGANVLTF.

The CDR3 region is CASSDVGGRGETQYF. CDR3 DNA: TGTGCCAGCAGCGACGTAGGGGGCCGGGGAGAGACCCAGTACTTC. V gene TRBV28 combines with J gene TRBJ2-5; TRBD1 matches 7 bases. V shed 6 bases and J 4 bases; nucleotides not matched to a gene: 11. Germline V CDR1 and CDR2: MDHEN, SYDVKM. CDR3 length equals 15 residues.

The chain employs TRBV25-1 and TRBJ2-2, with a weak D call TRBD1 (6 bases). The germline V and J ends were trimmed by 6 bases and 4 bases, with 9 bases remaining between them. CDR1 is MGHDK and CDR2 is SYGVNS in the germline V gene. The CDR3 covers 13 residues. The CDR3 loop is CASRGHLTGELFF. In DNA, the CDR3 is TGTGCCAGCAGGGGACACCTCACCGGGGAGCTGTTTTTT. The variable domain in full, with the rest retrieved from reference TRBV25-1 and TRBJ2-2, is EADIYQTPRYLVIGTGKKITLECSQTMGHDKMYWYQQDPGMELHLIHYSYGVNSTEKGDLSSESTVSRIRTEHFPLTLESARPSHTSQYLCASRGHLTGELFFGEGSRLTVL.

The V call is TRBV2, the J call TRBJ1-1, with 9 bases aligning to TRBD1. CDR3 length equals 15 residues. V dropped 8 bases and J dropped 5; count of bases not matched to a gene: 12. Germline-derived CDR1 and CDR2 are SNHLY and FYNNEI. The CDR3 nucleotides read TGTGCCAGCGTCATGGACAGGGGCGTTCGAACTGAAGCTTTCTTT. This codes for CASVMDRGVRTEAFF.

The chain is built from TRBV9 and TRBJ1-3, with TRBD1 as a possible D gene (6 bases). There are 16 residues in the CDR3. Germline lookup yields CDR1 SGDLS and CDR2 YYNGEE. Trimming pared 4 bases from V and 0 bases from J, leaving 14 bases between. The CDR3 nucleotides read TGTGCCAGCAGCCAGGGGATGGGGAGCTCTGGAAACACCATATATTTT. Its translation is CASSQGMGSSGNTIYF.

The chain employs TRBV6-8 and TRBJ1-3; D is unresolved. Germline V CDR1 and CDR2: MNHGY, SAAAGT. The CDR3 consists of 15 residues. V shed 0 bases and J shed 5 bases, with 11 bases lying between them. CDR3 sequence (DNA): TGTGCCAGCAGTTACTCGGAGTGCGTCCGAAACACCATATATTTT. This codes for CASSYSECVRNTIYF.

The CDR3 nucleotides read TGTGCCAGTAGTGCCGAAACAGGGGGCCGACAGTACTTC. Amino acids: CASSAETGGRQYF. This chain connects TRBV19 to TRBJ2-7; 9 bases are shared with TRBD1. Germline-derived CDR1 and CDR2 are LNHDA and SQIVND (reference sequence). The CDR3 is 13 residues long. Trimming took 5 bases from V and 10 from J; bases not matched to a gene: 9. Complete variable domain (other parts from reference TRBV19 and TRBJ2-7): DGGITQSPKYLFRKEGQNVTLSCEQNLNHDAMYWYRQDPGQGLRLIYYSQIVNDFQKGDIAEGYSVSREKKESFPLTVTSAQKNPTAFYLCASSAETGGRQYFGPGTRLTVT.

The chain uses TRBV25-1 and TRBJ2-2, with D perhaps TRBD1 (5 bases). V lost 1 base to trimming and J lost 2 bases, with 8 bases between them. Looked up from germline, CDR1 is MGHDK and CDR2 is SYGVNS. This CDR3 has 15 residues. Here the CDR3 DNA reads TGTGCCAGCAGTGAATGGGGCTCTAACACCGGGGAGCTGTTTTTT. It encodes CASSEWGSNTGELFF.

The J gene is TRBJ2-1, the V gene TRBV10-2, with 10 bases fitting TRBD2. Germline trimming cut 3 bases from V and 0 bases from J; bases unmatched to any gene: 5. CDR1 and CDR2 (germline): WSHSY, SAAADI. The length of the CDR3 is 17 residues. In nucleotides, the CDR3 is TGCGCCAGCAGTGATTTAGCGGGAGGTTCCTCCTACAATGAGCAGTTCTTC. As protein: CASSDLAGGSSYNEQFF.

The chain has TRBV6-1 and TRBJ1-5, with D possibly TRBD1 on 6 matching bases. The CDR3 is made up of 16 amino acids. Germline lookup yields CDR1 MNHNS and CDR2 SASEGT. The V and J ends lost 4 bases and 1 base respectively, with 14 bases between them. CDR3 residues: CASSVNRAMSNQPQHF. CDR3 DNA: TGTGCCAGCAGTGTTAACAGGGCAATGAGCAATCAGCCCCAGCATTTT.

The chain combines TRBV27 with TRBJ2-1; 7 bases are shared with TRBD2. Trimming took 2 bases from V and 5 from J; bases not matched to a gene: 12. This CDR3 is built from 17 residues. CDR1 is MNHEY and CDR2 is SMNVEV in the germline V gene (reference sequence). The CDR3 region is CASSLAFYPSGHNEQFF. The CDR3 coding sequence is TGTGCCAGCAGTTTAGCGTTCTACCCTAGCGGCCACAATGAGCAGTTCTTC.